This T cell receptor (beta chain) derives from a study of blood T cell repertoires in COVID-19. For the study at large: Sites in the United States, Italy and Spain provided acute and convalescent COVID-19 samples. T cells, B-cell-depleted T cells, or PBMCs supplied cDNA or gDNA.

Original data processing: Nucleated cell counts were estimated from reference gene primer amplification. Sequencing was performed with immunoSEQ multiplex PCR; in TCRdb, only in-frame clones are kept and a portion is missing. V, J and clone size derive from that table, while D and trimming were established from the DNA sequence. The table records some 78,000 clones, roughly 89% of them present only once. Trimming cost V 1 base and J 0 bases; bases outside gene matches: 5. Germline-derived CDR1 and CDR2 are LGHNA and YNFKEQ. The CDR3 consists of 17 residues. Sequences were obtained from peripheral blood. This receptor was taken from a woman over 75 with active or convalescent COVID-19. V is TRBV4-2 and J is TRBJ2-1; 8 nucleotides align to TRBD2. The CDR3: CASSQVLADTSYNEQFF. The CDR3 nucleotides are TGTGCCAGCAGCCAAGTACTAGCGGACACCTCCTACAATGAGCAGTTCTTC.